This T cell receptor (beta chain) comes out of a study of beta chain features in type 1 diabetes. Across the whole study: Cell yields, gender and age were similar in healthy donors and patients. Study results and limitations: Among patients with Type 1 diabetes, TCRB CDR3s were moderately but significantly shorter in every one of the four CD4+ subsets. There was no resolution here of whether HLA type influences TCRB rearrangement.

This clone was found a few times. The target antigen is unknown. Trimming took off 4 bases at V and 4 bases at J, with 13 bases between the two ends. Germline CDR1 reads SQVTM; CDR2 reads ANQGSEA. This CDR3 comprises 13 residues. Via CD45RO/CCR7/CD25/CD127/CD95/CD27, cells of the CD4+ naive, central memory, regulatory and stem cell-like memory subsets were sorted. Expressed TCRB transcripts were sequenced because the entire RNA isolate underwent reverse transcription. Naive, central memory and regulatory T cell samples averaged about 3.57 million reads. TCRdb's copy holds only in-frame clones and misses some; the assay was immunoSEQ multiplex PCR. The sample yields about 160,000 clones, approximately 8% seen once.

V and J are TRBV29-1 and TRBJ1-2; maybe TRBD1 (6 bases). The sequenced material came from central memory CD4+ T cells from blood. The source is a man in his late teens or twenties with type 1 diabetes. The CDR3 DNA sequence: TGCAGCGTTGGACAGGAATTAGGCTATGGCTACACCTTC. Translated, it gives CSVGQELGYGYTF.